This passage covers 23 T cell receptor beta chains from one sample sequenced in a study of blood T cell repertoires in COVID-19. Produced via immunoSEQ multiplex PCR; TCRdb's table is partial and in-frame only. The sample has about 220,000 clones, 88% seen once. The sequencing sample was made of PBMCs or T cells enriched from blood (not recorded which). These receptors were obtained from a woman in her twenties or thirties who had recovered from COVID-19.

This chain links TRBV11-2 with TRBJ1-4; no firm D call. This CDR3 is built from 15 residues. Germline CDR1 SGHAT, CDR2 FQNNGV. Between the trimmed V and J ends, which lost 5 bases and 8 bases, there was a span of 18 bases. This CDR3 is CASSRSGVIFEKLFF. CDR3 in DNA: TGTGCCAGCAGCCGCTCCGGGGTAATATTCGAAAAACTGTTTTTT.

The rearrangement joins TRBV11-2 to TRBJ1-4, with 10 bases lining up with TRBD1. The germline CDR1 and CDR2 sequences are SGHAT and FQNNGV. The V gene end was trimmed by 6 bases and the J gene end by 6 bases; junction bases not matched to a gene: 7. The CDR3 length is 15 residues. CDR3 coding DNA: TGTGCCAGCAGACCCCCCGGGACAGGGGATGAAAAACTGTTTTTT. Amino acids: CASRPPGTGDEKLFF.

This sequence joins TRBV19 and TRBJ2-7; TRBD1 might be the D (5 bases). The ends were cut back, 3 bases at V and 3 bases at J, with 12 bases in the middle. Germline V CDR1 and CDR2: LNHDA, SQIVND (reference sequence). This CDR3 has 14 residues. CDR3 coding DNA: TGTGCCAGTAGTATGTCACAGGCGGTCTACGAGCAGTACTTC. Translating gives CASSMSQAVYEQYF.

This chain joins TRBV7-2 and TRBJ2-3; D unclear. The CDR3 contains 15 residues. Trimming cost V 2 bases and J 0 bases, with 9 bases left between them. The germline gives CDR1 SGHTA, CDR2 FQGNSA. The CDR3 DNA reads as TGTGCCAGCAGCTTATTAGTCGGGAGCACAGATACGCAGTATTTT. It is translated as CASSLLVGSTDTQYF.

This chain links TRBV4-3 with TRBJ1-4; 8 positions match TRBD1. Germline V lookup: CDR1 LGHNA, CDR2 YSLEER. The CDR3 consists of 16 residues. Germline trimming cut 0 bases from V and 4 bases from J; bases unmatched to any gene: 4. The CDR3 bases are TGCGCCAGCAGCCAAGATCTAACAGGGGGTAATGAAAAACTGTTTTTT. Protein product: CASSQDLTGGNEKLFF.

The count of this clone is one. V usage is TRBV4-1 and J usage is TRBJ1-1; D not certain. The CDR3 is 18 amino acids. V lost 0 bases and J lost 0, with 17 bases in between. Per the germline V gene, CDR1 is MGHRA and CDR2 is YSYEKL. The CDR3 DNA sequence: TGCGCCAGCAGCCAAGACCGTGAATCCACCCGGTTGAACACTGAAGCTTTCTTT. Its protein product is CASSQDRESTRLNTEAFF.

This clone was observed a single time. The gene calls are TRBV12-3 or TRBV12-4 and TRBJ2-7, with D perhaps TRBD2 (6 bases). The V and J ends lost 5 bases and 3 bases respectively, with 11 bases between them. The CDR3 has 13 amino acids. The CDR3 coding sequence is TGTGCCAGCAGTCGCAGGGACTTCTACGAGCAGTACTTC. Translated: CASSRRDFYEQYF.

The rearrangement uses TRBV18 and TRBJ1-2; the D gene is possibly TRBD1 (6 bases). This CDR3 contains 19 residues. Trimming stripped 4 bases from V and 3 bases from J, with 27 bases between. CDR1 is KGHSH and CDR2 is LQKENI in the germline V gene. This CDR3 reads CASSLLLGGRAVSDYGYTF. CDR3 sequence (DNA): TGTGCCAGCTCACTCCTCTTGGGGGGGCGCGCAGTATCGGACTATGGCTACACCTTC. Looking up the rest from reference TRBV18 and TRBJ1-2 gives the full variable domain: NAGVMQNPRHLVRRRGQEARLRCSPMKGHSHVYWYRQLPEEGLKFMVYLQKENIIDESGMPKERFSAEFPKEGPSILRIQQVVRGDSAAYFCASSLLLGGRAVSDYGYTFGSGTRLTVV.

This rearrangement joins TRBV21-1 to TRBJ2-7; TRBD1 reflects the table's D call only, with no check against the DNA. TRBV21-1 is termed a pseudogene. The CDR3 loop spans 13 amino acids. CDR3 amino acids: CASRGTVSYEQYF. DNA for the CDR3: TGTGCCAGCAGAGGTACAGTCTCCTACGAGCAGTACTTC.

CDR3 residues: CASSQLGLPMGYTF. The CDR3 region has the DNA TGTGCCAGCAGCCAACTGGGGCTTCCAATGGGCTACACCTTC. V and J are TRBV3-1 (or the pseudogene TRBV3-2) and TRBJ1-2; TRBD1 might be the D (5 bases). Per the germline V gene, CDR1 is LGHDT and CDR2 is YNNKEL (reference sequence). V was shortened by 2 bases and J by 8 bases, with 15 bases between the two germline ends. CDR3 length: 14 amino acids.

The chain combines TRBV6-1 with TRBJ2-7; 8 bases align to TRBD2. Trimming removed 0 bases from V and 6 bases from J; junction bases left unmatched: 7. CDR1 and CDR2 (germline): MNHNS, SASEGT. There are 15 residues in the CDR3. For the CDR3, the DNA is TGTGCCAGCAGTGAAGCTTGGCGGGGGGCCGGCGAGCAGTACTTC. It is translated as CASSEAWRGAGEQYF.

This chain uses TRBV4-3 with TRBJ2-7; 8 bases are a match to TRBD1. Germline V CDR1 and CDR2: LGHNA, YSLEER. V lost 0 bases and J lost 5; bases outside the gene matches: 6. This CDR3 is 15 amino acids long. CDR3 region: CASSQDRTGIDEQYF. As DNA, the CDR3 is TGCGCCAGCAGCCAAGATCGGACAGGGATCGACGAGCAGTACTTC.

V gene TRBV5-1 combines with J gene TRBJ1-2, with D possibly TRBD1 on 5 matching bases. This CDR3 region has 14 residues. V was clipped by 0 bases and J by 5 bases, with 11 bases between them. Looked up from germline, CDR1 is SGHRS and CDR2 is YFSETQ. For the CDR3, the DNA is TGCGCCAGCAGCTTGGAGGCGACAGTTTATGGCTACACCTTC. The encoded protein is CASSLEATVYGYTF.

J is TRBJ2-3 and V is TRBV19, with D unclear. CDR3 length: 15 residues. V was pared by 3 bases and J by 0 bases, with 10 bases between. Germline values: CDR1 LNHDA, CDR2 SQIVND (reference sequence). CDR3 residues: CASSIPSPSTDTQYF. The CDR3 DNA follows: TGTGCCAGTAGTATCCCTTCCCCTAGCACAGATACGCAGTATTTT.

The rearrangement links TRBV4-2 to TRBJ2-1, with 10 positions matching TRBD2. V lost 1 base, J lost 7 bases, and 4 bases stayed unmatched. There are 15 residues in the CDR3. Germline CDR1 LGHNA, CDR2 YNFKEQ. The CDR3 DNA is TGTGCCAGCAGCCAAGTCAGCGGGGGGGCGAATGAGCAGTTCTTC. It specifies CASSQVSGGANEQFF.

This sequence joins TRBV5-6 and TRBJ1-6; D is possibly TRBD1 (5 bases). CDR3 length: 14 amino acids. The V gene lost 5 bases and the J gene lost 9 bases, with 15 bases spanning the gap. Germline V lookup: CDR1 SGHDT, CDR2 YYEEEE. The CDR3 region is CASSRQGIVSPLHF. CDR3 nucleotide sequence: TGTGCCAGCAGTCGGCAGGGAATAGTTTCACCCCTCCACTTT.

The V and J genes are TRBV27 and TRBJ1-5; D perhaps matches TRBD1 (5 bases). Germline V gene data show CDR1 as MNHEY and CDR2 as SMNVEV (reference sequence). This CDR3 is built from 14 residues. Trimming stripped 6 bases from V and 3 bases from J, with 12 bases between. CDR3 sequence (DNA): TGTGCCAGCAGCCGTCAGGGATCCAATCAGCCCCAGCATTTT. This codes for CASSRQGSNQPQHF.

The gene calls are TRBV5-6 and TRBJ2-3; D remains ambiguous. The germline V gene has CDR1 SGHDT and CDR2 YYEEEE. Trimming left V 1 base short and J 5 bases short, with 11 bases between. The CDR3 runs 14 residues. CDR3 region: CASSLFTVGDTQYF. The CDR3 DNA reads as TGTGCCAGCAGCTTGTTTACAGTCGGAGATACGCAGTATTTT.

The genes are TRBV5-8 and TRBJ2-7; a weak D match, TRBD2 (5 bases). V gave up 4 bases and J gave up 6 bases, with 20 bases separating them. This CDR3 is built from 15 residues. Germline CDR1 and CDR2: SGHTS and YDEGEE. The CDR3 here is CASSPRGRSHSEQYF. The CDR3 DNA reads TGTGCCAGCAGCCCTCGGGGAAGATCTCATAGCGAGCAGTACTTC.

The gene calls are TRBV29-1 and TRBJ1-1; D gene uncertain. This CDR3 is 13 amino acids long. Trimming left V 4 bases short and J 4 bases short, with 13 bases between. The germline V gene encodes CDR1 SQVTM and CDR2 ANQGSEA. CDR3 DNA: TGCAGCGTTGCGGACTCTCTGGGCACTGAAGCTTTCTTT. Encoded protein: CSVADSLGTEAFF.

The V call is TRBV6-2 or TRBV6-3, the J call TRBJ1-1; D gene uncertain. Germline CDR1 and CDR2: MNHEY and SVGEGT. The CDR3 consists of 16 residues. With 3 bases removed from V and 1 base from J, the gap between germline ends came to 15 bases. The CDR3 protein is CASSYSLVVENTEAFF. CDR3 nucleotides: TGTGCCAGCAGTTATTCCCTGGTTGTAGAGAACACTGAAGCTTTCTTT.

This rearrangement joins TRBV25-1 to TRBJ1-6, with 10 bases matching TRBD1. CDR1 is MGHDK and CDR2 is SYGVNS in the germline V gene. Germline trimming cut 6 bases from V and 10 bases from J; bases unmatched to any gene: 3. The CDR3 length is 13 residues. The chain's CDR3 is CASSGQGESPLHF. For the CDR3, the DNA is TGTGCCAGCAGCGGACAGGGGGAGTCACCCCTCCACTTT.

V is TRBV2 and J is TRBJ1-2; D unclear. The V and J ends lost 5 bases and 8 bases respectively, with 9 bases between them. The germline CDR1 and CDR2 sequences are SNHLY and FYNNEI. This CDR3 contains 11 residues. The chain's CDR3 is CASSPRVGYTF. The DNA for the CDR3 is TGTGCCAGCAGTCCCCGTGTAGGCTACACCTTC.